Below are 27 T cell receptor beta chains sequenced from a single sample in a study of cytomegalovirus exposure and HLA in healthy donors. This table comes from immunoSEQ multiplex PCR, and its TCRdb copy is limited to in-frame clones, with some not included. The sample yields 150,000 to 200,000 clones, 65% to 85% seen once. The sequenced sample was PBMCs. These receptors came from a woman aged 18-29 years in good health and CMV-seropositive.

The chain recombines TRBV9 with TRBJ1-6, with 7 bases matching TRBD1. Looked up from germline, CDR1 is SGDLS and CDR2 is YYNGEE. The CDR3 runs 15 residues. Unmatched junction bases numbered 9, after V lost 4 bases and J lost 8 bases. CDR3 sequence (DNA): TGTGCCAGCAGCCCGACGACAGGGATATATTCACCCCTCCACTTT. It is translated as CASSPTTGIYSPLHF.

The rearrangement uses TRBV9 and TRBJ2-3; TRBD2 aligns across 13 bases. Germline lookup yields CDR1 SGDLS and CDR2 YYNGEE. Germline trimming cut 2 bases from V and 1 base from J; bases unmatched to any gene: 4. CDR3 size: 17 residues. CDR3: CASSVTSGGAGTDTQYF. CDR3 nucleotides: TGTGCCAGCAGCGTTACTAGCGGGGGGGCGGGCACAGATACGCAGTATTTT.

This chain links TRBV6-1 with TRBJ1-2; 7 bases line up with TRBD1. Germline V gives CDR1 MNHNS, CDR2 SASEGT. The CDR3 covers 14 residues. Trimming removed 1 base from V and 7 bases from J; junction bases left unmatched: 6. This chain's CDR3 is CASSEVYRQGGYTF. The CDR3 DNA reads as TGTGCCAGCAGTGAAGTCTATCGACAGGGTGGCTACACCTTC.

The CDR3 sequence: CASSYTGSILNEQYF. In DNA form, the CDR3 reads TGCGCCAGCAGCTATACCGGGTCTATCTTAAACGAGCAGTACTTC. The chain joins TRBV5-1 to TRBJ2-7, with D hard to call. The V gene lost 3 bases and the J gene lost 5 bases, with 18 bases spanning the gap. There are 15 residues in the CDR3. Germline assignment: CDR1 SGHRS and CDR2 YFSETQ.

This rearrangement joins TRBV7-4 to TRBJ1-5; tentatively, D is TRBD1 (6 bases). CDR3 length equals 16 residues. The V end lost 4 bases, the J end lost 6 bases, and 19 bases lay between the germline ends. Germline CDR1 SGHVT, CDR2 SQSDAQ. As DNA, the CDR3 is TGTGCCAGCAGCTACGGGACACCGGTTGTGGGTCAGCCCCAGCATTTT. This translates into CASSYGTPVVGQPQHF.

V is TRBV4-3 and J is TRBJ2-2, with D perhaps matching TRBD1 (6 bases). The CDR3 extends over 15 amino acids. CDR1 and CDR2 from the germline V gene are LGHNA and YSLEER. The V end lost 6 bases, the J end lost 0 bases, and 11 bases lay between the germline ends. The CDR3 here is CASRTGAANTGELFF. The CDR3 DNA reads TGCGCCAGCAGGACAGGCGCCGCGAACACCGGGGAGCTGTTTTTT.

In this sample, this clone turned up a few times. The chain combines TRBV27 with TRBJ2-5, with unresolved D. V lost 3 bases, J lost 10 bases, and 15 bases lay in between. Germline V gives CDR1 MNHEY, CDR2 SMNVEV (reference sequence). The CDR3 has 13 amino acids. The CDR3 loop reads CASSFSGFGDQYF. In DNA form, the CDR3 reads TGTGCCAGCAGTTTCTCCGGGTTTGGTGACCAGTACTTC.

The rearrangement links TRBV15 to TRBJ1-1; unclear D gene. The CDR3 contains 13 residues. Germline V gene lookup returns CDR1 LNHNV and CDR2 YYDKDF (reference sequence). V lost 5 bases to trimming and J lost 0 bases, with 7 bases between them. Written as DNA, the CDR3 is TGTGCCACCAGCCGGGTACTGAACACTGAAGCTTTCTTT. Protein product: CATSRVLNTEAFF.

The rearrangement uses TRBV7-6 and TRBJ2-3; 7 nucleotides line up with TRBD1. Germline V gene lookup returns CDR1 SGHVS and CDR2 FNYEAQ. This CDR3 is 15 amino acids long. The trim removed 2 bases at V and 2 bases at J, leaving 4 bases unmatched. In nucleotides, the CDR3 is TGTGCCAGCAGCTTAACGGGACAGCCCACAGATACGCAGTATTTT. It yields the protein CASSLTGQPTDTQYF.

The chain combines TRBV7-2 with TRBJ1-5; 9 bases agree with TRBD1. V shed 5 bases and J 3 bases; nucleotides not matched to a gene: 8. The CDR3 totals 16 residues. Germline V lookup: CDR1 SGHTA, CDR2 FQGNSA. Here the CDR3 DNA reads TGTGCCAGCAGCCATTGGACAGGGGAGAACAATCAGCCCCAGCATTTT. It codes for CASSHWTGENNQPQHF.

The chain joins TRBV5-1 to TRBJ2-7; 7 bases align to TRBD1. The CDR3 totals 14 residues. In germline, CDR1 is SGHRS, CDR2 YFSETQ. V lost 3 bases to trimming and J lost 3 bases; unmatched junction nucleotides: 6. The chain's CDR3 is CASSWTGSNYEQYF. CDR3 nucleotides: TGCGCCAGCAGCTGGACAGGATCGAACTACGAGCAGTACTTC.

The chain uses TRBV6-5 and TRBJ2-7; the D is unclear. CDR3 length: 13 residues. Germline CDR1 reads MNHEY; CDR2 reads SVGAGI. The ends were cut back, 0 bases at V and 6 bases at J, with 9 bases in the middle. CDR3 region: CASSYSQSSEQYF. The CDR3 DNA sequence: TGTGCCAGCAGTTACTCCCAGTCAAGCGAGCAGTACTTC.

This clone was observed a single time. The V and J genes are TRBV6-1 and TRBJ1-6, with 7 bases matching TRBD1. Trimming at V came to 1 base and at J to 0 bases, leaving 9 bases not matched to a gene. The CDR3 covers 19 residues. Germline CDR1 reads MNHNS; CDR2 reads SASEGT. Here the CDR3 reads CASSEVGDSQPSYNSPLHF. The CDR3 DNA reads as TGTGCCAGCAGTGAAGTGGGGGACAGTCAACCCTCCTATAATTCACCCCTCCACTTT.

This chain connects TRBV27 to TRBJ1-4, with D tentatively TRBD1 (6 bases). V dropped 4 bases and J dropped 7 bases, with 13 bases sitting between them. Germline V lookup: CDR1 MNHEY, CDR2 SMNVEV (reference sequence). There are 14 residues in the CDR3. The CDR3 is CASSSTKTGEKLFF. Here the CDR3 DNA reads TGTGCCAGCAGTTCGACCAAGACAGGTGAAAAACTGTTTTTT.

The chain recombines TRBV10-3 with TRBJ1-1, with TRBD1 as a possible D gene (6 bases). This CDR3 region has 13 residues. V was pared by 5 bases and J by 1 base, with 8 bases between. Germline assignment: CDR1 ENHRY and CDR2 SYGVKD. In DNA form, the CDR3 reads TGTGCCATCAGTACAGGGCCGAACACTGAAGCTTTCTTT. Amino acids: CAISTGPNTEAFF.

The CDR3 loop reads CASNPGGLGGYTF. In DNA, the CDR3 is TGTGCCAGCAACCCGGGGGGCTTGGGTGGCTACACCTTC. The J gene is TRBJ1-2, the V gene TRBV6-5; a possible D gene is TRBD1 (6 bases). CDR3 length: 13 amino acids. Germline V gene sequence: CDR1 MNHEY, CDR2 SVGAGI. Trimming pared 7 bases from V and 7 bases from J, leaving 16 bases between.

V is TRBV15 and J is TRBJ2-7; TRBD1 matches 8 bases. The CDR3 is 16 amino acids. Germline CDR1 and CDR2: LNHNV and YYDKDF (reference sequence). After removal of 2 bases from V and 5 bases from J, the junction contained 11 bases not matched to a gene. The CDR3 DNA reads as TGTGCCACCAGCAGATCCCGAGGACAGGGCCAAAACGAGCAGTACTTC. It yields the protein CATSRSRGQGQNEQYF.

CDR3 sequence: CASSIVGGGYNEQFF. Written as DNA, the CDR3 is TGTGCCAGTAGTATAGTTGGGGGGGGTTACAATGAGCAGTTCTTC. V usage is TRBV19 and J usage is TRBJ2-1; 7 bases fit TRBD2. V lost 1 base to trimming and J lost 4 bases; unmatched junction nucleotides: 4. This CDR3 contains 15 residues. Germline assignment: CDR1 LNHDA and CDR2 SQIVND (reference sequence).

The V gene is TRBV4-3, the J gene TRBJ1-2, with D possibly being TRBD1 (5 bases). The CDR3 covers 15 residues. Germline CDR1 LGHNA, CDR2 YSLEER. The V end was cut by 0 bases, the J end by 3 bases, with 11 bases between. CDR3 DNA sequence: TGCGCCAGCAGCCAAGATAATGGCAGGGACTATGGCTACACCTTC. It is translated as CASSQDNGRDYGYTF.

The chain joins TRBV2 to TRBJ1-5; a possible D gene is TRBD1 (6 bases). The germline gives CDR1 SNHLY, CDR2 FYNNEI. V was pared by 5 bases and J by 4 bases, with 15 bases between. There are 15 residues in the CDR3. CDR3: CASSMDRTYNQPQHF. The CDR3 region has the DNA TGTGCCAGCAGTATGGACAGAACCTATAATCAGCCCCAGCATTTT.

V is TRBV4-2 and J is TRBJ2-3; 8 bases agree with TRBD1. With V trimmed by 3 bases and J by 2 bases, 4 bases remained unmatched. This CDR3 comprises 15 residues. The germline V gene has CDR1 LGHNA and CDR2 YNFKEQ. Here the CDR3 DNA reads TGTGCCAGCAGCCAGGGACAGGACCTCACAGATACGCAGTATTTT. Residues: CASSQGQDLTDTQYF.

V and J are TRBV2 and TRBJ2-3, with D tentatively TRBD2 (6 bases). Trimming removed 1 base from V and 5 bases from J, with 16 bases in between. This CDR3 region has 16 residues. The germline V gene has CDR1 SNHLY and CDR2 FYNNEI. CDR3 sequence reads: CASSEEGVAARDTQYF. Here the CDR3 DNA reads TGTGCCAGCAGTGAAGAAGGGGTAGCGGCCCGAGATACGCAGTATTTT. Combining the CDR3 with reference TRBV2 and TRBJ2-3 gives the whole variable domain EPEVTQTPSHQVTQMGQEVILRCVPISNHLYFYWYRQILGQKVEFLVSFYNNEISEKSEIFDDQFSVERPDGSNFTLKIRSTKLEDSAMYFCASSEEGVAARDTQYFGPGTRLTVL.

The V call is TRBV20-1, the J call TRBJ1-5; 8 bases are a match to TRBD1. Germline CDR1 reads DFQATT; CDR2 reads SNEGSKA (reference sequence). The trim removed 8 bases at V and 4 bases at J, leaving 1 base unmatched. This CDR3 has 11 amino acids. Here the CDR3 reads CSWTGNQPQHF. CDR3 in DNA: TGCAGTTGGACAGGGAATCAGCCCCAGCATTTT.

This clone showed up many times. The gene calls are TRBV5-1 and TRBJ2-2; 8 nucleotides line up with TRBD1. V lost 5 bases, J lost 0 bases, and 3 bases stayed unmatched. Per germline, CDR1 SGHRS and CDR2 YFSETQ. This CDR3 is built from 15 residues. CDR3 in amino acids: CASRLQGANTGELFF. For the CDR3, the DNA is TGCGCCAGCAGACTACAGGGGGCGAACACCGGGGAGCTGTTTTTT. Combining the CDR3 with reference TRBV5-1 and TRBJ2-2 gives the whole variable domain KAGVTQTPRYLIKTRGQQVTLSCSPISGHRSVSWYQQTPGQGLQFLFEYFSETQRNKGNFPGRFSGRQFSNSRSEMNVSTLELGDSALYLCASRLQGANTGELFFGEGSRLTVL.

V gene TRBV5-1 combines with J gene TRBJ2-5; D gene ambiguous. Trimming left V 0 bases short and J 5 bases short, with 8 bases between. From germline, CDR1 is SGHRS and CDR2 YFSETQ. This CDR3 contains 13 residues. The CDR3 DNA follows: TGCGCCAGCAGCTTGGGAGCGCGGGAGACCCAGTACTTC. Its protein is CASSLGARETQYF.

CDR3 residues: CASTNRDRDREKLFF. CDR3 DNA sequence: TGTGCCAGCACTAACCGGGACAGGGACCGGGAAAAACTGTTTTTT. The J gene is TRBJ1-4, the V gene TRBV6-5; 9 bases fit TRBD1. The ends lost 7 bases at V and 8 bases at J; junction bases unmatched: 11. From germline, CDR1 is MNHEY and CDR2 SVGAGI. The CDR3 consists of 15 residues.

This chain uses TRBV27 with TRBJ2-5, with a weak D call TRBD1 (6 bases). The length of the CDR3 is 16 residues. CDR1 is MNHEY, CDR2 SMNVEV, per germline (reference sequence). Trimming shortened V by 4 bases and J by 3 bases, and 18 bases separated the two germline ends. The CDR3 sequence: CASSSIPGHTKETQYF. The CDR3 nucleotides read TGTGCCAGCAGTTCGATACCGGGACATACAAAAGAGACCCAGTACTTC.